Below, one T cell receptor beta chain is given with its context. The data derive from a study of T cells in Graves' hyperthyroidism and ophthalmopathy. Amplified TCR beta CDR3 regions derived from RNA transcripts. HTBI primers were used for first-round RT-PCR of the TCR CDR3. One entry per CDR3 protein, called by TCRdb with MiXCR from the multiplex PCR reads. The repertoire holds roughly 250,000 distinct CDR3 sequences, with roughly 15% as singletons. With 1 base removed from V and 3 bases from J, the gap between germline ends came to 8 bases. Germline CDR1 reads MGHRA; CDR2 reads YSYEKL. CDR3 length: 14 amino acids. Patients aged 18 to 65 with hyperthyroidism were newly diagnosed, with duration under 2 months. Uncontrolled infection, other autoimmune disease, pregnancy or lactation disqualified patients from enrolment. Clinical symptoms, serum thyroxine, TRAb, thyroid ultrasound and orbital computed tomography informed diagnoses.

The rearrangement links TRBV4-1 to TRBJ2-3; no reliable D call. Sequenced input: blood. This sequence originates from a woman between 40 and 50 years old with Graves' hyperthyroidism that later progressed to Graves' ophthalmopathy. The CDR3 region has the DNA TGCGCCAGCAGCCAAGGCACCGGAACAGATACGCAGTATTTT. It codes for CASSQGTGTDTQYF.